The T cell receptor beta chain described here comes from a study of control samples from healthy donors and cancer patients. The V and J ends lost 5 bases and 1 base, in that order; junction bases with no gene match: 4. Germline-derived CDR1 and CDR2 are SGHTA and FQGTGA. The CDR3 totals 16 residues. TCRdb keeps only in-frame clones here, not all; method: immunoSEQ multiplex PCR. The sample gives some 150,000 clones, 94% of which show up once; about an eighth is in the top ten. This receptor was taken from a man aged 35 to 55 in good health. The rearrangement uses TRBV7-3 and TRBJ2-2, with 10 bases identical to TRBD2. Source material: blood. CDR3 in DNA: TGTGCCAGCAGCCTACGACTAGCGGGGAACACCGGGGAGCTGTTTTTT. Amino acid sequence: CASSLRLAGNTGELFF.